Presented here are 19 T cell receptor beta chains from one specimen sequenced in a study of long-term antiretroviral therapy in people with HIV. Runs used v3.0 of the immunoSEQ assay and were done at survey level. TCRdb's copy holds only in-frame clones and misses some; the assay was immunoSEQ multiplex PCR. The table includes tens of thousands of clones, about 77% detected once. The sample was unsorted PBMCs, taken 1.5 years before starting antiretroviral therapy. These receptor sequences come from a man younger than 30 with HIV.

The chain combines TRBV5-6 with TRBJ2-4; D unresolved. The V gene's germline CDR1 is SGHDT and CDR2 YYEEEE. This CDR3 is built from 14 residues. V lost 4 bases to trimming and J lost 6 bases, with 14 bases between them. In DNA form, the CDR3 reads TGTGCCAGCAGCCCCCTTGGGTTCTTAAACATTCAGTACTTC. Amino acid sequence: CASSPLGFLNIQYF.

The DNA for the CDR3 is TGCGCCAGCAGTCACGGAAACCGAGTAGCGGGAAGGATGACCCAGTACTTC. This translates into CASSHGNRVAGRMTQYF. This chain joins TRBV23-1 and TRBJ2-5; 8 positions match TRBD2. TRBV23-1 has ORF status, its function being uncertain. V lost 3 bases and J lost 7; bases outside the gene matches: 16. The CDR3 is 17 residues long.

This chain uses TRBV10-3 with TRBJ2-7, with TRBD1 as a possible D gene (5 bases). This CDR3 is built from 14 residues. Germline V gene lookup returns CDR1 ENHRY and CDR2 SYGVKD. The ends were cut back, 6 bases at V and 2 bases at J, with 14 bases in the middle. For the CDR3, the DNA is TGTGCCATCAGAAGACAGCCTACTACCTACGAGCAGTACTTC. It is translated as CAIRRQPTTYEQYF.

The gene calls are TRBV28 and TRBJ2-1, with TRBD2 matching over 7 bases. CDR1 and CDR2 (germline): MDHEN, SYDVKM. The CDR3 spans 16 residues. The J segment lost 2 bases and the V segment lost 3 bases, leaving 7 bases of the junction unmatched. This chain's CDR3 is CASSFVAGDAYNEQFF. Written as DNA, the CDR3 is TGTGCCAGCAGTTTTGTGGCGGGAGACGCCTACAATGAGCAGTTCTTC.

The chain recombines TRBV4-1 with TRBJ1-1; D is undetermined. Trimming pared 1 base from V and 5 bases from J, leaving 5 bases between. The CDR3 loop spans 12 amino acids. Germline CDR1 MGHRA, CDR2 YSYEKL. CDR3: CASSQGRTEAFF. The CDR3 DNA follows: TGCGCCAGCAGCCAAGGACGAACTGAAGCTTTCTTT.

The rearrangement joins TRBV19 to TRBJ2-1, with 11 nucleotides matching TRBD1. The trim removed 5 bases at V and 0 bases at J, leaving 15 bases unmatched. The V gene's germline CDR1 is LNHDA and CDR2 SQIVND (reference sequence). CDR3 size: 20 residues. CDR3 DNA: TGTGCCAGTAGTCCACTACCGGGACAGGGGGGCCTTAGCTCCTACAATGAGCAGTTCTTC. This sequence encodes CASSPLPGQGGLSSYNEQFF.

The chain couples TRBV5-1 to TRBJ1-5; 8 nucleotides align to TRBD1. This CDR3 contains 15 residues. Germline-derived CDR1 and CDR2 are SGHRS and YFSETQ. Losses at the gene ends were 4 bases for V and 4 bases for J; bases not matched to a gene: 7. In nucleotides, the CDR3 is TGCGCCAGCAGCCCTTCAGGGGGCCCTAATCAGCCCCAGCATTTT. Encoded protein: CASSPSGGPNQPQHF.

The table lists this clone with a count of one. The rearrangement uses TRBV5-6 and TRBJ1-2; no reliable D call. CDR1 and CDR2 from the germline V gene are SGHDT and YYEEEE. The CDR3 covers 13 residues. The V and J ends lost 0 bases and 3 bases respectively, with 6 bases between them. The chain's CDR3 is CASSLGRHYGYTF. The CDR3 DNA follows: TGTGCCAGCAGCTTGGGGCGGCACTATGGCTACACCTTC. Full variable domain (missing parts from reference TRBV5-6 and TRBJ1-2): DAGVTQSPTHLIKTRGQQVTLRCSPKSGHDTVSWYQQALGQGPQFIFQYYEEEERQRGNFPDRFSGHQFPNYSSELNVNALLLGDSALYLCASSLGRHYGYTFGSGTRLTVV.

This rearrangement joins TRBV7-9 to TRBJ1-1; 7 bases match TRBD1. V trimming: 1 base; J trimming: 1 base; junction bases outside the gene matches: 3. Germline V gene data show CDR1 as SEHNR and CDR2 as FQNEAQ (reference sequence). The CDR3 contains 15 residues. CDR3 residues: CASSLEGARNTEAFF. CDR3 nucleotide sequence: TGTGCCAGCAGCTTAGAGGGGGCGCGGAACACTGAAGCTTTCTTT.

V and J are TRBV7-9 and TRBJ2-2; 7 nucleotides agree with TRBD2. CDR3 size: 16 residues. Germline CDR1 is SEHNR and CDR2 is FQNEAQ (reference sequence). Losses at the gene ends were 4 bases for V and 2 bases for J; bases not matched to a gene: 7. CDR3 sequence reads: CASSSPAGHNTGELFF. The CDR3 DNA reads TGTGCCAGCAGCTCCCCAGCGGGGCACAACACCGGGGAGCTGTTTTTT.

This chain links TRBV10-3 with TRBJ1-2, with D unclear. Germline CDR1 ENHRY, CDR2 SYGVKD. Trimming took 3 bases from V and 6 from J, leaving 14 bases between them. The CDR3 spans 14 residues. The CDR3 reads CAISEPWTSNGYTF. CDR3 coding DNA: TGTGCCATCAGTGAACCTTGGACCAGTAATGGCTACACCTTC.

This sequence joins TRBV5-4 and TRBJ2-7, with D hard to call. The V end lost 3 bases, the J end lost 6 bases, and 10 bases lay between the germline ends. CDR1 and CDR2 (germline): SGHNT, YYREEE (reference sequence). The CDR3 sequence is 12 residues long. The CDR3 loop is CASSSGLGEQYF. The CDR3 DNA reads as TGTGCCAGCAGCTCCGGTTTAGGCGAGCAGTACTTC.

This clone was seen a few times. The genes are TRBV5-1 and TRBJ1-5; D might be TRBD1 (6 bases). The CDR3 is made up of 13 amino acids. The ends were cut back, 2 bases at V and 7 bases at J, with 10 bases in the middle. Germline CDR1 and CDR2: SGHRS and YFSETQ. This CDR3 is CASSFRGEQPQHF. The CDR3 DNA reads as TGCGCCAGCAGCTTCAGGGGCGAACAGCCCCAGCATTTT. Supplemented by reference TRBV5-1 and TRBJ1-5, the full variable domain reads KAGVTQTPRYLIKTRGQQVTLSCSPISGHRSVSWYQQTPGQGLQFLFEYFSETQRNKGNFPGRFSGRQFSNSRSEMNVSTLELGDSALYLCASSFRGEQPQHFGDGTRLSIL.

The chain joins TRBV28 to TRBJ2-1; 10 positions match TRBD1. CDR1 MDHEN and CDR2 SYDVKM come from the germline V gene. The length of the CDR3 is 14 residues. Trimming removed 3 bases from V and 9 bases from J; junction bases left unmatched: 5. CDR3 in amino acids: CASSLGQGSGEQFF. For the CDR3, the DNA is TGTGCCAGCAGTTTGGGACAGGGGAGCGGTGAGCAGTTCTTC. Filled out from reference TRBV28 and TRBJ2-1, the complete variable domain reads DVKVTQSSRYLVKRTGEKVFLECVQDMDHENMFWYRQDPGLGLRLIYFSYDVKMKEKGDIPEGYSVSREKKERFSLILESASTNQTSMYLCASSLGQGSGEQFFGPGTRLTVL.

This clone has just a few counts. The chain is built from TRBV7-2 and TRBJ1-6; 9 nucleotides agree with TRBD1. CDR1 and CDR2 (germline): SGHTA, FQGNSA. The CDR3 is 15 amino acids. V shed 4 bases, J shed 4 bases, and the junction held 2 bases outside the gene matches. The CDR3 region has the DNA TGTGCCAGCAGCTCACAGGGGGCGTATAATTCACCCCTCCACTTT. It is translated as CASSSQGAYNSPLHF.

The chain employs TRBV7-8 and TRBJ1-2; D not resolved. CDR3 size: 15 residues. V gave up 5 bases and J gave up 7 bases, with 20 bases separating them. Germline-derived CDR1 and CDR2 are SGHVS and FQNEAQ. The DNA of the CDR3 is TGTGCCAGCAGCCTTTCGTCGTCCGGGATAGGTGGCTACACCTTC. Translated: CASSLSSSGIGGYTF.

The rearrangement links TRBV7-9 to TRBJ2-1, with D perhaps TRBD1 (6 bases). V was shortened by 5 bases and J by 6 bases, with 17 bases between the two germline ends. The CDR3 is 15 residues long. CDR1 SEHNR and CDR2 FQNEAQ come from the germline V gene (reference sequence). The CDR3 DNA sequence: TGTGCCAGCAGCCCCCGGGACATCCCTTTCAATGAGCAGTTCTTC. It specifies CASSPRDIPFNEQFF.

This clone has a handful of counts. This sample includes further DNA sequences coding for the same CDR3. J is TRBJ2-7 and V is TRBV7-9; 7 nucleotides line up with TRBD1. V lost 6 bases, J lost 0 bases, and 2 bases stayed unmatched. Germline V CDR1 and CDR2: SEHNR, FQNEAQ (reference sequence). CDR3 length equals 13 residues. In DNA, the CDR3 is TGTGCCAGCAGTCGGGACAGCTCCTACGAGCAGTACTTC. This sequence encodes CASSRDSSYEQYF.

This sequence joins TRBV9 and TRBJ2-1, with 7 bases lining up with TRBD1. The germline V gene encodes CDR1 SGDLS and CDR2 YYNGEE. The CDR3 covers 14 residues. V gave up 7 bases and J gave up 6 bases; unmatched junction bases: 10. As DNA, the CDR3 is TGTGCCAGCGGCACCGGACAGGACACCAATGAGCAGTTCTTC. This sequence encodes CASGTGQDTNEQFF.